This entry features one T cell receptor (beta chain) sequence. Data came from immunoSEQ multiplex PCR; TCRdb stores just in-frame clones and leaves some out. The table has under 150,000 clones, around 84% seen once; the top ten hold 17%. CDR3 length equals 15 residues. V gave up 8 bases and J gave up 1 base, with 14 bases separating them. The germline V gene has CDR1 MNHEY and CDR2 SMNVEV (reference sequence). The data are from a study of blood T cell repertoires in COVID-19. The sequencing sample was made of peripheral blood. This sequence was found in an elderly woman with acute or convalescent COVID-19. The V gene is TRBV27, the J gene TRBJ1-4, with D perhaps matching TRBD1 (6 bases). This CDR3 reads CASRPRTVTNEKLFF. The CDR3, as DNA: TGTGCCAGCCGCCCCCGGACAGTAACTAATGAAAAACTGTTTTTT.